These 12 T cell receptor beta chains originate from one sample sequenced in a study of cytomegalovirus exposure and HLA in healthy donors. PCR employed 60 Vbeta and 13 Jbeta primers. Produced via immunoSEQ multiplex PCR; TCRdb's table is partial and in-frame only. The listing records 150,000 to 200,000 clones. Sequencing was carried out using PBMCs. The source is a man aged 25 to 40 in good health and CMV-seronegative.

CDR3 nucleotides: TGTGCCAGTAAGGCGACTAGCGGGACCTACAATGAGCAGTTCTTC. As protein: CASKATSGTYNEQFF. The V and J genes are TRBV19 and TRBJ2-1, with TRBD2 matching 11 bases. The CDR3 has 15 amino acids. V lost 7 bases, J lost 2 bases, and 4 bases stayed unmatched. CDR1 is LNHDA, CDR2 SQIVND, per germline (reference sequence). Full variable domain (remainder filled in from reference TRBV19 and TRBJ2-1): DGGITQSPKYLFRKEGQNVTLSCEQNLNHDAMYWYRQDPGQGLRLIYYSQIVNDFQKGDIAEGYSVSREKKESFPLTVTSAQKNPTAFYLCASKATSGTYNEQFFGPGTRLTVL.

The chain is built from TRBV27 and TRBJ1-6; 8 bases align to TRBD1. The CDR3 sequence is 15 residues long. Germline V gene data show CDR1 as MNHEY and CDR2 as SMNVEV (reference sequence). Germline trimming cut 5 bases from V and 5 bases from J; bases unmatched to any gene: 5. The CDR3 protein is CASSPDRGNNSPLHF. The CDR3 nucleotides read TGTGCCAGCAGTCCTGACAGGGGAAATAATTCACCCCTCCACTTT.

The J gene is TRBJ1-4, the V gene TRBV12-5, with D perhaps TRBD1 (5 bases). The CDR3 totals 12 residues. V was pared by 6 bases and J by 8 bases, with 10 bases between. Germline lookup yields CDR1 LGHNT and CDR2 FRNRAP. The CDR3 loop reads CASGLRGEKLFF. The CDR3 nucleotides read TGTGCTAGTGGCCTAAGGGGCGAAAAACTGTTTTTT. The full variable domain, completed using reference TRBV12-5 and TRBJ1-4, is DARVTQTPRHKVTEMGQEVTMRCQPILGHNTVFWYRQTMMQGLELLAYFRNRAPLDDSGMPKDRFSAEMPDATLATLKIQPSEPRDSAVYFCASGLRGEKLFFGSGTQLSVL.

V and J are TRBV12-1 and TRBJ2-5; the D call TRBD1 from the table was never checked on the DNA. TRBV12-1 is recorded as a pseudogene. The CDR3 spans 17 residues. The CDR3 loop reads CASSFASDIYDQETQYF. The CDR3 DNA reads as TGTGCCAGCAGCTTTGCCAGTGACATTTACGACCAAGAGACCCAGTACTTC.

This chain connects TRBV7-9 to TRBJ2-7, with 11 bases matching TRBD2. The junction had 9 bases not matched to a gene; V was cut back by 3 bases and J by 5 bases. The CDR3 has 16 amino acids. The V gene's germline CDR1 is SEHNR and CDR2 FQNEAQ (reference sequence). The CDR3 bases are TGTGCCAGCAGCTTTTTAGCGGGAGGGGAATCTAACGAGCAGTACTTC. As protein: CASSFLAGGESNEQYF.

The rearrangement links TRBV6-6 to TRBJ2-5; no clear D gene. The CDR3 has 15 amino acids. Per germline, CDR1 MNHNY and CDR2 SVGAGI (reference sequence). Trimming stripped 2 bases from V and 1 base from J, with 11 bases between. In DNA, the CDR3 is TGTGCCAGCAGTTACCCCCTGGGCAGCCAAGAGACCCAGTACTTC. This gives the protein CASSYPLGSQETQYF.

The J gene is TRBJ1-3, the V gene TRBV10-2; tentative D call: TRBD1 (6 bases). Trimming took off 6 bases at V and 0 bases at J, with 15 bases between the two ends. Germline V gene data show CDR1 as WSHSY and CDR2 as SAAADI. The CDR3 has 16 amino acids. The CDR3 sequence: CASSATGPYSGNTIYF. The CDR3 nucleotides read TGCGCCAGCAGCGCTACAGGGCCCTACTCTGGAAACACCATATATTTT.

This chain uses TRBV7-2 with TRBJ1-2; TRBD1 aligns across 7 bases. Unmatched junction bases numbered 4, after V lost 3 bases and J lost 0 bases. There are 15 residues in the CDR3. CDR1 is SGHTA and CDR2 is FQGNSA in the germline V gene. The CDR3 spells CASSLGGQTNYGYTF. The CDR3 DNA follows: TGTGCCAGCAGCTTGGGGGGACAGACTAACTATGGCTACACCTTC. The full variable domain, completed using reference TRBV7-2 and TRBJ1-2, is GAGVSQSPSNKVTEKGKDVELRCDPISGHTALYWYRQSLGQGLEFLIYFQGNSAPDKSGLPSDRFSAERTGGSVSTLTIQRTQQEDSAVYLCASSLGGQTNYGYTFGSGTRLTVV.

V usage is TRBV28 and J usage is TRBJ1-2; unclear D gene. Germline lookup yields CDR1 MDHEN and CDR2 SYDVKM. The V end was cut by 4 bases, the J end by 3 bases, with 12 bases between. This CDR3 is 14 amino acids long. The CDR3 DNA reads TGTGCCAGCAGTTCTCAACCAGGATACTATGGCTACACCTTC. This codes for CASSSQPGYYGYTF.

This chain connects TRBV5-1 to TRBJ1-2; 7 bases match TRBD1. From germline, CDR1 is SGHRS and CDR2 YFSETQ. V lost 4 bases, J lost 3 bases, and 6 bases stayed unmatched. The CDR3 extends over 14 amino acids. CDR3 DNA: TGCGCCAGCAGCCCCGGGACAGTCGACTATGGCTACACCTTC. Protein sequence: CASSPGTVDYGYTF. Combining the CDR3 with reference TRBV5-1 and TRBJ1-2 gives the whole variable domain KAGVTQTPRYLIKTRGQQVTLSCSPISGHRSVSWYQQTPGQGLQFLFEYFSETQRNKGNFPGRFSGRQFSNSRSEMNVSTLELGDSALYLCASSPGTVDYGYTFGSGTRLTVV.

The chain is built from TRBV2 and TRBJ2-7; unclear D gene. V lost 3 bases and J 6 bases, leaving 9 bases between the germline ends. The CDR3 is 12 amino acids. Looked up from germline, CDR1 is SNHLY and CDR2 is FYNNEI. The CDR3 DNA follows: TGTGCCAGCAGTGACGGGTTTGGCGAGCAGTACTTC. Translating gives CASSDGFGEQYF.

V is TRBV7-7 and J is TRBJ2-1, with D perhaps matching TRBD2 (5 bases). V gave up 5 bases and J gave up 10 bases, with 15 bases separating them. This CDR3 spans 13 amino acids. Germline CDR1 SSHAT, CDR2 FNYEAQ (reference sequence). This CDR3 reads CASSRGWSDEQFF. The CDR3 region has the DNA TGTGCCAGCAGCCGGGGATGGAGCGACGAGCAGTTCTTC.